This TCR beta chain emerged from a study of T cells in localized non-small cell lung cancer. Some clones are missing from TCRdb's copy, which holds only in-frame ones; the method was immunoSEQ multiplex PCR. The sample consists of some 28,000 clones, over 80% of them appearing once. Study outcomes and limitations: Higher adjacent-lung clonality was associated with shorter survival.

The V gene end was trimmed by 4 bases and the J gene end by 2 bases; junction bases not matched to a gene: 11. CDR3 length equals 17 residues. The germline V gene has CDR1 MNHNS and CDR2 SASEGT. Concerning this clone: Its antigen is undetermined.

This chain connects TRBV6-1 to TRBJ2-5, with 9 bases that match TRBD1. The receptor was isolated from a male donor aged 60 or over with stage I lung adenocarcinoma. The input for sequencing was peripheral blood, taken before any cancer treatment. The CDR3 spells CASSAFPPGTGQETQYF. The CDR3 region has the DNA TGTGCCAGCAGTGCCTTTCCCCCCGGGACAGGGCAAGAGACCCAGTACTTC.